The next 25 T cell receptor beta chains were all read from a single sample in a study of T cell responses to AZD1222 COVID-19 vaccine. The assay was immunoSEQ multiplex PCR, and TCRdb's table has in-frame clones only and misses some. The sample has some 180,000 clones, 80% to 95% seen once. This specimen was peripheral blood, taken 28 days after the second AZD1222 dose. The receptor source for this set is an adult who received the AZD1222 COVID-19 vaccine.

The chain recombines TRBV30 with TRBJ1-5; maybe TRBD1 (5 bases). CDR3 size: 14 residues. V was trimmed by 0 bases and J by 5 bases, leaving 11 bases between them. Germline V lookup: CDR1 GTSNPN, CDR2 SVGIG (reference sequence). For the CDR3, the DNA is TGTGCCTGGAGTGTGGGGAAGGGGCATCAGCCCCAGCATTTT. Translation gives CAWSVGKGHQPQHF.

The chain carries TRBV5-1 and TRBJ1-1; 9 nucleotides align to TRBD1. Germline V gives CDR1 SGHRS, CDR2 YFSETQ. CDR3 length: 13 residues. V shed 7 bases and J 0 bases; nucleotides not matched to a gene: 1. In DNA, the CDR3 is TGCGCCAGCGGGGACAGGGTGAACACTGAAGCTTTCTTT. Translation: CASGDRVNTEAFF.

V and J are TRBV30 and TRBJ2-3; TRBD2 agrees at 8 bases. From germline, CDR1 is GTSNPN and CDR2 SVGIG (reference sequence). Losses at the gene ends were 1 base for V and 1 base for J; bases not matched to a gene: 4. This CDR3 is 15 amino acids long. The CDR3 spells CAWSGTSSGTDTQYF. As DNA, the CDR3 is TGTGCCTGGAGTGGGACTAGCTCTGGCACAGATACGCAGTATTTT.

The genes are TRBV18 and TRBJ2-5; 7 bases line up with TRBD1. V shed 5 bases, J shed 5 bases, and the junction held 2 bases outside the gene matches. Germline CDR1 reads KGHSH; CDR2 reads LQKENI. The CDR3 length is 12 residues. The CDR3 bases are TGTGCCAGCTCAGGGACAGCGGAGACCCAGTACTTC. Encoded protein: CASSGTAETQYF.

The V and J genes are TRBV7-2 and TRBJ2-3; 10 bases agree with TRBD1. There are 16 residues in the CDR3. From germline, CDR1 is SGHTA and CDR2 FQGNSA. V was clipped by 0 bases and J by 7 bases; unmatched bases: 7. The CDR3, as DNA: TGTGCCAGCAGCTTAGCGTTGGGGACAGGGGAAAATACGCAGTATTTT. Its protein product is CASSLALGTGENTQYF.

This clone was found once. The DNA of the CDR3 is TGCAGTGCTCGATACAATGAGCAGTTCTTC. It specifies CSARYNEQFF. This chain uses TRBV20-1 with TRBJ2-1; D gene unclear. With 5 bases removed from V and 4 bases from J, the gap between germline ends came to 3 bases. The CDR3 has 10 residues. Germline CDR1 and CDR2: DFQATT and SNEGSKA (reference sequence).

With respect to this clone: The junction shows a germline mismatch at one end, possibly a read error. This chain links TRBV7-9 with TRBJ1-2; tentative D call: TRBD1 (5 bases). Germline-derived CDR1 and CDR2 are SEHNR and FQNEAQ (reference sequence). The CDR3 runs to 11 residues. The CDR3 sequence: CASSAAGGVAF. CDR3 bases: TGTGCCAGCAGCGCGGCGGGGGGAGTCGCCTTC.

The chain has TRBV2 and TRBJ1-5; D is perhaps TRBD1 (6 bases). Trimming removed 6 bases from V and 3 bases from J, with 12 bases in between. The germline CDR1 and CDR2 sequences are SNHLY and FYNNEI. The CDR3 totals 14 residues. The CDR3 sequence: CASRNQGLNQPQHF. Written as DNA, the CDR3 is TGTGCCAGCAGGAACCAGGGGCTCAATCAGCCCCAGCATTTT. The entire variable domain, with the rest obtained from reference TRBV2 and TRBJ1-5, is as follows: EPEVTQTPSHQVTQMGQEVILRCVPISNHLYFYWYRQILGQKVEFLVSFYNNEISEKSEIFDDQFSVERPDGSNFTLKIRSTKLEDSAMYFCASRNQGLNQPQHFGDGTRLSIL.

This chain uses TRBV19 with TRBJ1-1; D ambiguous. CDR1 LNHDA and CDR2 SQIVND come from the germline V gene (reference sequence). Trimming pared 0 bases from V and 6 bases from J, leaving 14 bases between. The CDR3 is 15 residues long. The CDR3 nucleotides read TGTGCCAGTAGTATAGAATGGCAGGCCGAACCTGAAGCTTTCTTT. It codes for CASSIEWQAEPEAFF.

This clone was seen a single time. The chain carries TRBV15 and TRBJ1-4; D uncertain. Trimming shortened V by 0 bases and J by 0 bases, and 8 bases separated the two germline ends. This CDR3 comprises 16 residues. Germline loops: CDR1 LNHNV, CDR2 YYDKDF (reference sequence). Here the CDR3 DNA reads TGTGCCACCAGCAGAGACAATGCGGCAACTAATGAAAAACTGTTTTTT. As protein: CATSRDNAATNEKLFF.

This chain uses TRBV2 with TRBJ1-4, with 9 bases fitting TRBD1. In germline, CDR1 is SNHLY, CDR2 FYNNEI. V lost 5 bases to trimming and J lost 4 bases; unmatched junction nucleotides: 8. The CDR3 extends over 16 amino acids. CDR3 in amino acids: CASSQQGAGGNEKLFF. CDR3 coding DNA: TGTGCCAGCAGTCAACAGGGGGCCGGGGGTAATGAAAAACTGTTTTTT.

The chain uses TRBV7-2 and TRBJ1-4, with D unclear. CDR1 and CDR2 (germline): SGHTA, FQGNSA. The CDR3 loop spans 15 amino acids. V lost 1 base to trimming and J lost 8 bases, with 14 bases between them. The CDR3 DNA reads TGTGCCAGCAGCTTAGTGGGGAACTCTATGGAAAAACTGTTTTTT. Its protein is CASSLVGNSMEKLFF.

The J gene is TRBJ1-3, the V gene TRBV5-6; D is ambiguous. In germline, CDR1 is SGHDT, CDR2 YYEEEE. The CDR3 covers 15 residues. Trimming removed 5 bases at V and 0 bases at J, with 12 bases between. Here the CDR3 DNA reads TGTGCCAGCAGTTCCGGGCAAAGCTCTGGAAACACCATATATTTT. It codes for CASSSGQSSGNTIYF.

The V and J genes are TRBV27 and TRBJ2-7; 8 positions match TRBD2. Germline CDR1 MNHEY, CDR2 SMNVEV (reference sequence). V gave up 6 bases and J gave up 0 bases; unmatched junction bases: 4. The CDR3 consists of 14 residues. CDR3 DNA sequence: TGTGCCAGCAGACTAGCGGCAGCCTCCTACGAGCAGTACTTC. Protein sequence: CASRLAAASYEQYF.

This clone appeared a single time. The genes are TRBV28 and TRBJ1-2; D is unclear. This CDR3 spans 12 amino acids. The germline V and J ends were trimmed by 2 bases and 8 bases, with 9 bases remaining between them. The germline V gene encodes CDR1 MDHEN and CDR2 SYDVKM. The CDR3 DNA is TGTGCCAGCAGTTTAGGGATCCGAGGCTACACCTTC. Its translation: CASSLGIRGYTF.

The rearrangement joins TRBV30 to TRBJ2-4; D assignment may be TRBD1 or TRBD2 (6 bases each). Looked up from germline, CDR1 is GTSNPN and CDR2 is SVGIG (reference sequence). CDR3 length equals 15 residues. Trimming left V 3 bases short and J 1 base short, with 13 bases between. The CDR3 coding sequence is TGTGCCTGGAGGGGGGGCCACACGGCCAAAAACATTCAGTACTTC. Protein sequence: CAWRGGHTAKNIQYF.

The chain links TRBV5-4 to TRBJ2-7, with 10 bases that match TRBD1. The germline gives CDR1 SGHNT, CDR2 YYREEE (reference sequence). With 4 bases clipped from V and 4 bases from J, the junction kept 2 bases outside the gene matches. The CDR3 loop spans 13 amino acids. CDR3 sequence: CASSGTGEYEQYF. The CDR3 nucleotides read TGTGCCAGCAGCGGGACAGGGGAGTACGAGCAGTACTTC. Supplemented by reference TRBV5-4 and TRBJ2-7, the full variable domain reads ETGVTQSPTHLIKTRGQQVTLRCSSQSGHNTVSWYQQALGQGPQFIFQYYREEENGRGNFPPRFSGLQFPNYSSELNVNALELDDSALYLCASSGTGEYEQYFGPGTRLTVT.

This clone was seen just once. The chain is built from TRBV2 and TRBJ2-1; no reliable D call. V gave up 4 bases and J gave up 6 bases, with 7 bases separating them. The CDR3 runs 12 residues. Germline V gives CDR1 SNHLY, CDR2 FYNNEI. This CDR3 is CASSGWGNEQFF. CDR3 DNA: TGTGCCAGCAGTGGGTGGGGCAATGAGCAGTTCTTC.

The gene calls are TRBV24-1 and TRBJ1-3; 8 bases are a match to TRBD1. This CDR3 spans 15 amino acids. The V gene's germline CDR1 is KGHDR and CDR2 SFDVKD. V lost 9 bases to trimming and J lost 3 bases; unmatched junction nucleotides: 9. The CDR3 DNA reads TGTGCCACCCTGGGACAGGCGCCGATTGGAAACACCATATATTTT. Translating it yields CATLGQAPIGNTIYF.

This sequence joins TRBV3-1 (or the pseudogene TRBV3-2) and TRBJ2-2, with a weak D call TRBD1 (5 bases). The germline V gene has CDR1 LGHDT and CDR2 YNNKEL (reference sequence). The CDR3 has 16 residues. V lost 3 bases, J lost 2 bases, and 13 bases lay in between. CDR3 nucleotides: TGTGCCAGCAGCCAGCAGGGAAGGGGCAACACCGGGGAGCTGTTTTTT. Protein sequence: CASSQQGRGNTGELFF.

The chain combines TRBV18 with TRBJ1-3; D is unresolved. This CDR3 has 12 residues. V was clipped by 5 bases and J by 8 bases, with 10 bases between them. Germline CDR1 is KGHSH and CDR2 is LQKENI. The CDR3 loop reads CASSSRTDTIYF. In DNA form, the CDR3 reads TGTGCCAGCTCATCGAGGACGGACACCATATATTTT.

The rearrangement links TRBV20-1 to TRBJ1-1; tentatively, D is TRBD1 (5 bases). The V gene's germline CDR1 is DFQATT and CDR2 SNEGSKA (reference sequence). V was pared by 3 bases and J by 4 bases, with 12 bases between. The CDR3 has 13 residues. This CDR3 reads CSASTLGGTEAFF. DNA for the CDR3: TGCAGTGCTAGTACACTTGGGGGCACTGAAGCTTTCTTT.

The CDR3 DNA reads as TGCAGCGTTGTTGGGCGGATGAACACTGAAGCTTTCTTT. It codes for CSVVGRMNTEAFF. This chain links TRBV29-1 with TRBJ1-1; unclear D gene. This CDR3 has 13 residues. Germline V gene sequence: CDR1 SQVTM, CDR2 ANQGSEA. V shed 4 bases and J shed 0 bases, with 9 bases lying between them.

The chain has TRBV19 and TRBJ1-2, with a tentative D call TRBD1 (5 bases). V was clipped by 5 bases and J by 7 bases, with 11 bases between them. The CDR3 loop spans 12 amino acids. Germline V gene lookup returns CDR1 LNHDA and CDR2 SQIVND (reference sequence). This chain's CDR3 is CASSGPGGGYTF. As DNA, the CDR3 is TGTGCCAGTAGTGGGCCGGGGGGTGGCTACACCTTC.

This sequence joins TRBV4-1 and TRBJ2-1, with 7 nucleotides matching TRBD2. The CDR3 runs to 15 residues. Germline-derived CDR1 and CDR2 are MGHRA and YSYEKL. The J segment lost 8 bases and the V segment lost 7 bases, leaving 14 bases of the junction unmatched. The CDR3 DNA is TGCGCCAGCACGACCGGGACTACAACAACAGATGAGCAGTTCTTC. Amino acid sequence: CASTTGTTTTDEQFF.